These 3 T cell receptor beta chains originate from one sample sequenced in a study of shared clonotypes between healthy human individuals. The data were produced by immunoSEQ multiplex PCR, yet TCRdb's version contains in-frame clones alone and is incomplete. The sample yields approximately 1.9 million clones, just over 90% seen once. As defined, naive CD8 cells were CD45RO-negative and positively selected for CCR7, with terminally differentiated effector memory CD45RA+ cells excluded. Sequences were obtained from naive CD8+ T cells from PBMCs. The origin of the receptors is a man aged 18-30 years in good health. Some clones in this sample may be carry-over from other donors' samples.

This chain joins TRBV28 and TRBJ2-5; the D gene could be TRBD1 or TRBD2 (5 bases each). The CDR3 sequence is 13 residues long. Between the trimmed V and J ends, which lost 4 bases and 1 base, there was a span of 7 bases. Per the germline V gene, CDR1 is MDHEN and CDR2 is SYDVKM. CDR3 sequence: CASSSGRQETQYF. The CDR3 region has the DNA TGTGCCAGCAGTTCGGGACGCCAAGAGACCCAGTACTTC. Together with reference TRBV28 and TRBJ2-5, the CDR3 gives the full variable domain: DVKVTQSSRYLVKRTGEKVFLECVQDMDHENMFWYRQDPGLGLRLIYFSYDVKMKEKGDIPEGYSVSREKKERFSLILESASTNQTSMYLCASSSGRQETQYFGPGTRLLVL.

The gene calls are TRBV28 and TRBJ1-1; 7 bases align to TRBD1. Germline trimming cut 3 bases from V and 4 bases from J; bases unmatched to any gene: 5. Germline V gene lookup returns CDR1 MDHEN and CDR2 SYDVKM. This CDR3 is built from 14 residues. The CDR3 sequence is CASSFQGDGTEAFF. The CDR3 DNA is TGTGCCAGCAGTTTTCAGGGGGACGGCACTGAAGCTTTCTTT.

The chain couples TRBV5-4 to TRBJ1-1; 8 bases are a match to TRBD1. J lost 1 base, V lost 4 bases, and 3 bases had no gene match. The CDR3 is 14 amino acids. The germline gives CDR1 SGHNT, CDR2 YYREEE (reference sequence). The CDR3 here is CASSVTGANTEAFF. CDR3 nucleotides: TGTGCCAGCAGCGTGACAGGGGCGAACACTGAAGCTTTCTTT.